A selection of T cell receptor beta chains follows, all from one sample in a study of shared clonotypes between healthy human individuals. The repertoire was sequenced with immunoSEQ multiplex PCR; TCRdb's copy has only in-frame clones and lacks some. The table includes about 2.4 million clones, over 85% detected once. Sequences were obtained from naive CD4+ T cells from PBMCs. These receptors all come from a man between 18 and 29 years old in good health. Some clones in this sample may be carry-over from other donors' samples. CDR3s include the opening cysteine and the closing phenylalanine or tryptophan. D genes are given only for firm matches. Clone size is stated in some rows and not others, as once, few, many or a class when expanded.

CDR3 length	V gene	D gene	clone size	J gene	CDR3 protein	CDR3 DNA
17	TRBV28	.	.	TRBJ1-2	CASSLWLWQGRNYGYTF	TGTGCCAGCAGTTTATGGCTTTGGCAGGGCAGGAACTATGGCTACACCTTC
13	TRBV30	.	.	TRBJ1-1	CAWSVGGALEAFF	TGTGCCTGGAGTGTCGGAGGGGCACTTGAAGCTTTCTTT
14	TRBV28	.	.	TRBJ2-7	CASTHPQGTYEQYF	TGTGCCAGCACCCACCCCCAGGGTACCTACGAGCAGTACTTC
15	TRBV28	.	.	TRBJ1-4	CASSRTDVGQEKLFF	TGTGCCAGCAGTCGTACGGACGTCGGGCAGGAAAAACTGTTTTTT
14	TRBV6-1	TRBD2	.	TRBJ2-7	CASSGLAGTYEQYF	TGTGCCAGCAGTGGCCTAGCGGGAACCTACGAGCAGTACTTC
13	TRBV18	.	.	TRBJ1-2	CASSPSEDYGYTF	TGTGCCAGCTCACCATCCGAGGACTATGGCTACACCTTC
12	TRBV30	.	.	TRBJ1-4	CAWSETNEKLFF	TGTGCCTGGAGTGAGACTAATGAAAAACTGTTTTTT
12	TRBV29-1	.	once	TRBJ1-1	CSGTDRYTEAFF	TGCAGCGGGACGGACAGATACACTGAAGCTTTCTTT
11	TRBV20-1	.	.	TRBJ2-1	CSARTRNEQFF	TGCAGTGCTAGAACACGCAATGAGCAGTTCTTC
18	TRBV5-4	TRBD2	.	TRBJ2-7	CASSQESGAGGKAYEQYF	TGTGCCAGCAGCCAAGAGTCAGGAGCGGGAGGGAAAGCCTACGAGCAGTACTTC
13	TRBV10-2	.	.	TRBJ1-1	CASLGGRRTEAFF	TGCGCCAGCCTAGGGGGGCGTCGGACTGAAGCTTTCTTT
17	TRBV15	TRBD2	once	TRBJ2-5	CATSRDRTSGSGKTQYF	TGTGCCACCAGCAGAGATCGGACTAGCGGGTCAGGGAAGACCCAGTACTTC
15	TRBV5-1	.	.	TRBJ2-3	CASSLTDLSTDTQYF	TGCGCCAGCAGCCTGACGGATCTTAGCACAGATACGCAGTATTTT
13	TRBV5-6	.	.	TRBJ2-7	CASSRGVSYEQYF	TGTGCCAGCAGCCGAGGGGTGTCCTACGAGCAGTACTTC
15	TRBV5-1	.	.	TRBJ2-3	CASSFRADPTDTQYF	TGCGCCAGCAGCTTTAGGGCGGACCCCACAGATACGCAGTATTTT
14	TRBV15	.	.	TRBJ2-7	CATSRGRRANEQYF	TGTGCCACCAGCAGAGGACGGAGGGCAAACGAGCAGTACTTC
15	TRBV10-2	TRBD2	.	TRBJ2-1	CASKVALAGKGEQFF	TGCGCCAGCAAGGTCGCACTAGCGGGAAAGGGCGAGCAGTTCTTC
16	TRBV7-2	TRBD1	.	TRBJ2-3	CASSPVGQARRDTQYF	TGTGCCAGCAGCCCCGTCGGACAGGCTAGGCGGGATACGCAGTATTTT
14	TRBV7-2	.	.	TRBJ2-2	CASSLTGAPGELFF	TGTGCCAGCAGCTTAACGGGAGCTCCCGGGGAGCTGTTTTTT
15	TRBV10-3	.	.	TRBJ2-2	CAISESAGDTGELFF	TGTGCCATCAGTGAGTCGGCAGGGGACACCGGGGAGCTGTTTTTT
14	TRBV28	.	.	TRBJ2-1	CATNPRGPYNEQFF	TGTGCCACCAACCCCCGAGGACCCTACAATGAGCAGTTCTTC
14	TRBV6-5	TRBD1	.	TRBJ2-7	CASSYRQGSDEQYF	TGTGCCAGCAGTTACAGACAGGGTTCCGACGAGCAGTACTTC
14	TRBV7-9	.	once	TRBJ2-7	CASTPEGGKNEQYF	TGTGCCAGCACCCCGGAGGGGGGGAAAAACGAGCAGTACTTC
13	TRBV5-6	TRBD1	.	TRBJ2-5	CASSFQGAETQYF	TGTGCCAGCAGCTTCCAGGGGGCAGAGACCCAGTACTTC
14	TRBV19	.	.	TRBJ1-1	CASSITAGRAEAFF	TGTGCCAGTAGTATAACCGCGGGGCGGGCTGAAGCTTTCTTT
13	TRBV7-2	.	.	TRBJ1-2	CASTPGRNYGYTF	TGTGCCAGCACCCCAGGGAGGAACTATGGCTACACCTTC
16	TRBV5-8	.	.	TRBJ2-3	CASSLKVSGLTDTQYF	TGTGCCAGCAGCTTGAAGGTCAGCGGGTTGACAGATACGCAGTATTTT
16	TRBV6-1	TRBD2	.	TRBJ2-7	CASSAPEREGRYEQYF	TGTGCCAGCAGTGCCCCCGAGCGGGAGGGCCGCTACGAGCAGTACTTC
15	TRBV7-6	TRBD2	.	TRBJ2-1	CASSLEGLAGEEQFF	TGTGCCAGCAGCTTAGAAGGACTAGCGGGAGAGGAGCAGTTCTTC
18	TRBV28	TRBD1	.	TRBJ2-2	CASSLLTFRDRVTGELFF	TGTGCCAGCAGTTTATTAACCTTCCGGGACAGGGTTACCGGGGAGCTGTTTTTT
16	TRBV28	TRBD2	.	TRBJ2-1	CASSQTSGRRFNEQFF	TGTGCCAGCAGCCAAACTAGCGGGAGACGTTTCAATGAGCAGTTCTTC